These 14 T cell receptor beta chains were all obtained from the same sample, sequenced in a study of identical twins. TCRdb re-called the 5' RACE reads through MiXCR, storing one row per CDR3 protein. The data contain about 530,000 distinct CDR3 sequences, about 16% of them singletons. A further study also used this sample, focusing on yellow fever vaccine responses in identical twins.

Sequenced input: CD4+ T cells sorted from blood. The source is a woman under 30 in good health.

This clonotype has ten or more counts. The chain joins TRBV6-1 to TRBJ1-6; 8 bases are a match to TRBD1. CDR3 length: 15 residues. Losses at the gene ends were 6 bases for V and 5 bases for J; bases not matched to a gene: 6. Germline values: CDR1 MNHNS, CDR2 SASEGT. The CDR3 sequence: CASSPPTGDNSPLHF. The CDR3 region has the DNA TGTGCCAGCAGCCCCCCGACAGGGGATAATTCACCCCTCCACTTT.

This clonotype was recorded a few times. The rearrangement links TRBV5-8 to TRBJ2-1; possible D gene TRBD2, 7 bases. The CDR3 has 16 residues. Germline CDR1 SGHTS, CDR2 YDEGEE. V was clipped by 3 bases and J by 7 bases, with 20 bases between them. The CDR3 nucleotides read TGTGCCAGCAGCTGGGGGGGGACATTGACTGAAAATGAGCAGTTCTTC. This translates into CASSWGGTLTENEQFF.

This chain uses TRBV6-1 with TRBJ1-1; 11 nucleotides agree with TRBD1. The CDR3 spans 14 residues. Germline V lookup: CDR1 MNHNS, CDR2 SASEGT. After removal of 4 bases from V and 5 bases from J, the junction contained 3 bases not matched to a gene. CDR3 nucleotide sequence: TGTGCCAGCAGTGGGACAGGGGGCAGAACTGAAGCTTTCTTT. Translating gives CASSGTGGRTEAFF.

This clonotype was seen ten or more times. The CDR3 coding sequence is TGTGCCAGCAGTTTAGGGGACAGGGTATTGGGCAATGAGCAGTTCTTC. Residues: CASSLGDRVLGNEQFF. This rearrangement joins TRBV12-3 or TRBV12-4 to TRBJ2-1, with 9 bases aligning to TRBD1. The CDR3 totals 16 residues. The junction had 7 bases not matched to a gene; V was cut back by 1 base and J by 6 bases.

This clonotype has a count of ten or more. V is TRBV28 and J is TRBJ2-6, with a possible D match to TRBD1 (6 bases). Germline V gives CDR1 MDHEN, CDR2 SYDVKM. CDR3 length equals 15 residues. The germline V and J ends were trimmed by 2 bases and 4 bases, with 9 bases remaining between them. This CDR3 is CASSLPGTGANVLTF. In DNA form, the CDR3 reads TGTGCCAGCAGTTTACCCGGGACAGGGGCCAACGTCCTGACTTTC.

The chain combines TRBV3-1 with TRBJ2-7, with TRBD1 matching over 9 bases. CDR1 is LGHDT, CDR2 YNNKEL, per germline (reference sequence). The CDR3 has 16 amino acids. J gave up 9 bases and V 1 base, and 13 bases lay outside the gene matches. The CDR3: CASSQAPPGQGNRQYF. CDR3 nucleotides: TGTGCCAGCAGCCAAGCTCCTCCGGGACAGGGAAATCGGCAGTACTTC.

The chain has TRBV29-1 and TRBJ2-1; 9 bases are shared with TRBD2. Germline-derived CDR1 and CDR2 are SQVTM and ANQGSEA. V gave up 6 bases and J gave up 3 bases; unmatched junction bases: 6. The CDR3 consists of 14 residues. CDR3 protein: CSVTLSGSYNEQFF. The CDR3 nucleotides are TGCAGCGTCACGCTTAGCGGGAGCTACAATGAGCAGTTCTTC.

This clonotype was detected only a few times. The chain employs TRBV11-2 and TRBJ2-5, with 10 bases that match TRBD2. The trim removed 3 bases at V and 0 bases at J, leaving 1 base unmatched. CDR1 and CDR2 from the germline V gene are SGHAT and FQNNGV. CDR3 length: 15 amino acids. CDR3 DNA sequence: TGTGCCAGCAGCTTTAGCGGGGGGCACCAAGAGACCCAGTACTTC. This encodes CASSFSGGHQETQYF.

The V and J genes are TRBV12-3 or TRBV12-4 and TRBJ1-5, with D unresolved. Trimming took 3 bases from V and 7 from J, leaving 16 bases between them. The CDR3 has 15 residues. DNA of the CDR3: TGTGCCAGCAGTTTTTCCCAGAAGGGTGGGCAGCCCCAGCATTTT. Protein: CASSFSQKGGQPQHF.

This clonotype occurred a few times. The chain carries TRBV10-3 and TRBJ2-3; TRBD2 matches 8 bases. Germline V gene sequence: CDR1 ENHRY, CDR2 SYGVKD. This CDR3 region has 14 residues. The trim removed 5 bases at V and 5 bases at J, leaving 6 bases unmatched. The CDR3, as DNA: TGTGCCATCAGTAATAGCGGGGCAGGAGATACGCAGTATTTT. This translates into CAISNSGAGDTQYF.

This clonotype has more than one count but fewer than ten. The V gene is TRBV20-1, the J gene TRBJ2-7; 10 positions agree with TRBD2. Germline assignment: CDR1 DFQATT and CDR2 SNEGSKA (reference sequence). Trimming at V came to 6 bases and at J to 0 bases, leaving 2 bases not matched to a gene. The CDR3 has 13 residues. The CDR3 region has the DNA TGCAGTGCCAGACTAGCGGGCTCCTACGAGCAGTACTTC. It is translated as CSARLAGSYEQYF.

The chain carries TRBV5-1 and TRBJ1-6; 7 positions agree with TRBD1. This CDR3 region has 16 residues. V lost 0 bases to trimming and J lost 3 bases; unmatched junction nucleotides: 3. Germline V CDR1 and CDR2: SGHRS, YFSETQ. In DNA, the CDR3 is TGCGCCAGCAGCTTGGAAAGGACAGGCTATAATTCACCCCTCCACTTT. Translating gives CASSLERTGYNSPLHF.

The sample holds a few counts of this clonotype. This chain links TRBV20-1 with TRBJ2-7; D might be TRBD2 (7 bases). This CDR3 spans 13 amino acids. In germline, CDR1 is DFQATT, CDR2 SNEGSKA (reference sequence). V was trimmed by 6 bases and J by 6 bases, leaving 18 bases between them. The CDR3 is CSATLGGHGEQYV. CDR3 DNA sequence: TGCAGTGCCACCCTGGGGGGGCATGGCGAGCAGTACGTC.

Concerning this clonotype itself: A read error may explain this, as a much larger clone is one base away. The chain recombines TRBV6-1 with TRBJ2-1; D may correspond to TRBD1 or TRBD2 (5 bases each). CDR3 length: 14 residues. The germline V and J ends were trimmed by 6 bases and 0 bases, with 9 bases remaining between them. Germline V gene data show CDR1 as MNHNS and CDR2 as SASEGT. For the CDR3, the DNA is TGTGCCAGCAGCTGGGGGAGCTCCTACAATGAGCAGTTCTTC. Translating it yields CASSWGSSYNEQFF.